This T cell receptor (beta chain) is from a study of T cell repertoires in cytomegalovirus infection. Study-level background: Shared public TCR beta signatures pointed to both CMV infection and a matching HLA type.

General observations from the study: There were HLA-C-restricted CMV-specific TCR beta clonotypes dominating the ex vivo response. Summed frequency of shared TCR beta families picked out CMV carriers who also had the relevant HLA.

MiXCR, applied by TCRdb to the reads, yields one record per CDR3 protein. The sample has roughly 240,000 distinct CDR3 sequences, around 6.6% seen once. This clonotype was recorded at least ten times. What it recognizes is unknown. This CDR3 comprises 19 residues. Looked up from germline, CDR1 is MNHNY and CDR2 is SVGAGI (reference sequence). Trimming stripped 5 bases from V and 3 bases from J, with 23 bases between. Sequenced material: PBMCs. V usage is TRBV6-6 and J usage is TRBJ2-6, with a tentative D call TRBD1 (5 bases). This clonotype was obtained from a human donor in good health (CMV status not recorded). Some clones in this sample may be carry-over from other donors' samples. CDR3 sequence reads: CASSDYIKGQDDGANVLTF. The CDR3 DNA follows: TGTGCCAGCAGTGATTATATTAAGGGGCAGGATGATGGGGCCAACGTCCTGACTTTC.